What follows are 28 T cell receptor beta chains derived from one specimen sequenced in a study of T cells after yellow fever vaccination. MiXCR, run by TCRdb on the 5' RACE reads, gives a single entry per CDR3 protein. In the table there are 300,000 to 350,000 distinct CDR3 sequences, about 4% of which are singletons. This material consisted of PBMCs, taken 5 days after the yellow fever booster vaccination. The receptors come from a man younger than 35 who received the YFV17D yellow fever vaccine.

This clonotype has ten or more counts. The rearrangement uses TRBV7-9 and TRBJ2-2; the match to TRBD1 covers 7 bases. V gave up 5 bases and J gave up 6 bases; unmatched junction bases: 12. CDR1 and CDR2 (germline): SEHNR, FQNEAQ (reference sequence). This CDR3 region has 16 residues. The chain's CDR3 is CASSPFKTGSPGELFF. In DNA form, the CDR3 reads TGTGCCAGCAGCCCCTTTAAGACAGGGTCCCCCGGGGAGCTGTTTTTT.

This clonotype was seen only a few times. The rearrangement joins TRBV9 to TRBJ2-2; 10 bases are shared with TRBD2. J was trimmed by 7 bases and V by 4 bases; bases with no gene match: 7. This CDR3 is built from 15 residues. Germline CDR1 is SGDLS and CDR2 is YYNGEE. The CDR3 sequence: CASSSGTSEGGELFF. The CDR3 DNA reads TGTGCCAGCAGCTCCGGGACTAGCGAGGGCGGGGAGCTGTTTTTT. The variable domain in full, completed from reference TRBV9 and TRBJ2-2, reads DSGVTQTPKHLITATGQRVTLRCSPRSGDLSVYWYQQSLDQGLQFLIQYYNGEERAKGNILERFSAQQFPDLHSELNLSSLELGDSALYFCASSSGTSEGGELFFGEGSRLTVL.

The J gene is TRBJ2-5, the V gene TRBV5-1; D might be TRBD1 or TRBD2, each matching 5 bases. The CDR3 length is 13 residues. Germline values: CDR1 SGHRS, CDR2 YFSETQ. The ends were cut back, 4 bases at V and 4 bases at J, with 11 bases in the middle. CDR3 nucleotide sequence: TGCGCCAGCAGCCCAGGGACCTTAGAGACCCAGTACTTC. Its protein is CASSPGTLETQYF.

The chain links TRBV20-1 to TRBJ2-7; D might be TRBD2 (5 bases). CDR3 length: 14 residues. The V end was cut by 7 bases, the J end by 3 bases, with 19 bases between. Germline CDR1 and CDR2: DFQATT and SNEGSKA (reference sequence). CDR3 residues: CSVGIAGPDYEQYV. CDR3 nucleotides: TGCAGTGTCGGAATTGCGGGCCCCGACTACGAGCAGTACGTC.

The table lists this clonotype with many counts. J is TRBJ1-5 and V is TRBV4-1; D may be TRBD1 (5 bases). CDR1 and CDR2 from the germline V gene are MGHRA and YSYEKL. The CDR3 is 13 residues long. V was shortened by 1 base and J by 8 bases, with 9 bases between the two germline ends. CDR3 residues: CASSQGGQEPQHF. CDR3 coding DNA: TGCGCCAGCAGCCAAGGGGGCCAGGAGCCCCAGCATTTT.

In this sample, this clonotype turned up many times. This chain uses TRBV9 with TRBJ2-1; D not resolved. The germline V gene encodes CDR1 SGDLS and CDR2 YYNGEE. The germline V and J ends were trimmed by 1 base and 8 bases, with 10 bases remaining between them. CDR3 size: 13 residues. CDR3 sequence: CASSVRVPDEQFF. In DNA, the CDR3 is TGTGCCAGCAGCGTAAGGGTCCCTGATGAGCAGTTCTTC.

This clonotype was seen many times. The genes are TRBV7-3 and TRBJ2-1; maybe TRBD1 (7 bases). Per the germline V gene, CDR1 is SGHTA and CDR2 is FQGTGA. Trimming pared 3 bases from V and 4 bases from J, leaving 16 bases between. This CDR3 spans 16 amino acids. The CDR3 region is CASSLDEGAGYNEQFF. For the CDR3, the DNA is TGTGCCAGCAGCTTGGATGAGGGGGCGGGATACAATGAGCAGTTCTTC.

V is TRBV4-1 and J is TRBJ1-5, with TRBD1 matching 8 bases. Per germline, CDR1 MGHRA and CDR2 YSYEKL. The trim removed 2 bases at V and 3 bases at J, leaving 3 bases unmatched. This CDR3 has 15 amino acids. CDR3 nucleotide sequence: TGCGCCAGCAGCCAATTGGACAGGGACAATCAGCCCCAGCATTTT. Translated: CASSQLDRDNQPQHF.

This clonotype has a count of ten or more. The V call is TRBV20-1, the J call TRBJ2-3; 10 positions agree with TRBD2. Germline V gene data show CDR1 as DFQATT and CDR2 as SNEGSKA (reference sequence). There are 19 residues in the CDR3. V shed 6 bases, J shed 5 bases, and the junction held 23 bases outside the gene matches. The CDR3 reads CSAPAGAGGLKVMGDTQYF. In DNA, the CDR3 is TGCAGTGCACCGGCGGGAGCGGGGGGGCTTAAGGTTATGGGAGATACGCAGTATTTT.

The rearrangement uses TRBV7-2 and TRBJ2-3; 12 positions match TRBD2. After removal of 6 bases from V and 5 bases from J, the junction contained 9 bases not matched to a gene. The germline gives CDR1 SGHTA, CDR2 FQGNSA. The CDR3 is 16 residues long. CDR3 loop: CASRPRLAGAIDTQYF. In nucleotides, the CDR3 is TGTGCCAGCAGGCCACGACTAGCGGGGGCAATAGATACGCAGTATTTT.

The chain has TRBV2 and TRBJ2-1; D is perhaps TRBD1 (7 bases). Germline assignment: CDR1 SNHLY and CDR2 FYNNEI. The CDR3 has 16 amino acids. Trimming removed 6 bases from V and 8 bases from J, with 23 bases in between. The CDR3 nucleotides read TGTGCCAGCAGATTACCGACAGGGAGGAAGAGGGATGAGCAGTTCTTC. Protein product: CASRLPTGRKRDEQFF. The full variable domain, in which reference TRBV2 and TRBJ2-1 provide the parts outside the CDR3, is EPEVTQTPSHQVTQMGQEVILRCVPISNHLYFYWYRQILGQKVEFLVSFYNNEISEKSEIFDDQFSVERPDGSNFTLKIRSTKLEDSAMYFCASRLPTGRKRDEQFFGPGTRLTVL.

This chain joins TRBV20-1 and TRBJ2-7; no clear D. CDR1 and CDR2 (germline): DFQATT, SNEGSKA (reference sequence). Trimming stripped 6 bases from V and 5 bases from J, with 11 bases between. The CDR3 is 11 residues long. Written as DNA, the CDR3 is TGCAGTGCCAAGGGCAGGAACGAGCAGTACTTC. Its translation is CSAKGRNEQYF.

This clonotype was detected only a few times. The chain joins TRBV6-2 or TRBV6-3 to TRBJ2-7, with D perhaps being TRBD1 or TRBD2 (5 bases each). V lost 6 bases and J 3 bases, leaving 21 bases between the germline ends. Germline V gene lookup returns CDR1 MNHEY and CDR2 SVGEGT. The CDR3 length is 16 residues. Here the CDR3 DNA reads TGTGCCAGCAGCTATAGGATGGGGGAGAGTTACTACGAGCAGTACTTC. It is translated as CASSYRMGESYYEQYF.

This clonotype has at least ten counts. This rearrangement joins TRBV5-1 to TRBJ2-3, with 7 bases matching TRBD2. V dropped 5 bases and J dropped 4; count of bases not matched to a gene: 10. CDR1 is SGHRS and CDR2 is YFSETQ in the germline V gene. This CDR3 has 15 amino acids. CDR3 DNA sequence: TGCGCCAGCAGGCCCGGACTAGGCGATTCAGATACGCAGTATTTT. Protein sequence: CASRPGLGDSDTQYF.

The sample holds a few counts of this clonotype. The chain is built from TRBV12-3 or TRBV12-4 and TRBJ1-5; D unclear. This CDR3 contains 15 residues. V lost 3 bases and J 3 bases, leaving 12 bases between the germline ends. Here the CDR3 reads CASSLGFGPNQPQHF. Written as DNA, the CDR3 is TGTGCCAGCAGTTTGGGTTTTGGCCCCAATCAGCCCCAGCATTTT.

The chain carries TRBV14 and TRBJ2-3, with a weak D call TRBD1 (5 bases). V gave up 1 base and J gave up 2 bases, with 16 bases separating them. Per germline, CDR1 SGHDN and CDR2 FVKESK. The CDR3 runs to 17 residues. The CDR3 reads CASSQGLGKGPTDTQYF. The CDR3 nucleotides are TGTGCCAGCAGCCAAGGATTGGGGAAGGGGCCCACAGATACGCAGTATTTT.

In DNA form, the CDR3 reads TGTGCCAGCAGTTATAAGAGCTCCTACGAGCAGTACTTC. As protein: CASSYKSSYEQYF. The chain joins TRBV6-2 or TRBV6-3 to TRBJ2-7; D is ambiguous. The CDR3 runs to 13 residues. In germline, CDR1 is MNHEY, CDR2 SVGEGT. V shed 3 bases and J shed 0 bases, with 6 bases lying between them.

The chain employs TRBV7-2 and TRBJ1-2, with D perhaps TRBD1 (5 bases). CDR1 is SGHTA and CDR2 is FQGNSA in the germline V gene. The length of the CDR3 is 15 residues. V was cut by 1 base and J by 5 bases, with 14 bases left in between. The CDR3 is CASSLGGWRSYGYTF. CDR3 coding DNA: TGTGCCAGCAGCTTAGGGGGCTGGCGATCATATGGCTACACCTTC.

This clonotype was detected only a few times. Here the CDR3 reads CASSFSPQETQYF. Written as DNA, the CDR3 is TGTGCCAGCAGCTTCAGTCCCCAAGAGACCCAGTACTTC. This sequence joins TRBV7-9 and TRBJ2-5; D is uncertain. The CDR3 extends over 13 amino acids. Between the trimmed V and J ends, which lost 3 bases and 1 base, there was a span of 6 bases. Germline assignment: CDR1 SEHNR and CDR2 FQNEAQ (reference sequence).

The chain uses TRBV4-2 and TRBJ1-6, with TRBD1 matching 7 bases. CDR1 and CDR2 (germline): LGHNA, YNFKEQ. V was clipped by 2 bases and J by 4 bases; unmatched bases: 5. The CDR3 contains 16 residues. The DNA for the CDR3 is TGTGCCAGCAGCCAACAGGCACAGGGGTATAATTCACCCCTCCACTTT. Amino acid sequence: CASSQQAQGYNSPLHF.

This clonotype was recorded many times. This chain links TRBV4-3 with TRBJ2-2; 7 bases align to TRBD2. The length of the CDR3 is 16 residues. After removal of 0 bases from V and 1 base from J, the junction contained 2 bases not matched to a gene. Germline assignment: CDR1 LGHNA and CDR2 YSLEER. CDR3 nucleotides: TGCGCCAGCAGCCAAGATTGGGGGGGGAACACCGGGGAGCTGTTTTTT. It codes for CASSQDWGGNTGELFF.

This clonotype was recorded at least ten times. The chain recombines TRBV11-2 with TRBJ2-7; TRBD2 matches 7 bases. This CDR3 has 18 residues. Germline V gene data show CDR1 as SGHAT and CDR2 as FQNNGV. V shed 0 bases and J 6 bases; nucleotides not matched to a gene: 17. DNA for the CDR3: TGTGCCAGCAGCTTAGAGCTCAGCCGGGTCGGGAGGAGAGGCGAGCAGTACTTC. Amino acid sequence: CASSLELSRVGRRGEQYF.

This clonotype was observed at least ten times. J is TRBJ1-1 and V is TRBV18; D perhaps matches TRBD1 (5 bases). Trimming shortened V by 3 bases and J by 1 base, and 9 bases separated the two germline ends. This CDR3 contains 14 residues. Per the germline V gene, CDR1 is KGHSH and CDR2 is LQKENI. CDR3 nucleotides: TGTGCCAGCTCACCCCCCGGGGGGAACACTGAAGCTTTCTTT. It codes for CASSPPGGNTEAFF.

This clonotype was counted between two and nine times. CDR3 loop: CASRPGETMNTEAFF. In nucleotides, the CDR3 is TGTGCCAGCAGGCCCGGAGAGACAATGAACACTGAAGCTTTCTTT. This chain connects TRBV12-3 or TRBV12-4 to TRBJ1-1, with D uncertain. This CDR3 spans 15 amino acids. Trimming shortened V by 6 bases and J by 0 bases, and 14 bases separated the two germline ends.

In its sample, this clonotype was seen a few times. The J gene is TRBJ2-7, the V gene TRBV3-1; 10 bases map to TRBD2. The junction had 11 bases not matched to a gene; V was cut back by 4 bases and J by 2 bases. In germline, CDR1 is LGHDT, CDR2 YNNKEL (reference sequence). The CDR3 sequence is 17 residues long. CDR3 protein: CASSPLAGLYPTYEQYV. In nucleotides, the CDR3 is TGTGCCAGCAGCCCACTAGCGGGGCTCTATCCCACCTACGAGCAGTACGTC.

The V gene is TRBV6-2 or TRBV6-3, the J gene TRBJ1-5; unclear D gene. This CDR3 is built from 15 residues. CDR1 and CDR2 (germline): MNHEY, SVGEGT. Trimming cost V 6 bases and J 5 bases, with 17 bases left between them. For the CDR3, the DNA is TGTGCCAGCAGGCGCACAGATCAGTGGGATCAGCCCCAGCATTTT. This codes for CASRRTDQWDQPQHF.

In its sample, this clonotype was seen many times. V usage is TRBV2 and J usage is TRBJ2-7, with a possible D match to TRBD2 (5 bases). The germline V gene has CDR1 SNHLY and CDR2 FYNNEI. The CDR3 spans 14 residues. The germline V and J ends were trimmed by 7 bases and 2 bases, with 15 bases remaining between them. CDR3 bases: TGTGCCAGCACTCGCCAGGACTGGACCTACGAGCAGTACGTC. Translated: CASTRQDWTYEQYV.

There are a few counts of this clonotype. The rearrangement joins TRBV20-1 to TRBJ1-5, with a tentative D call TRBD1 (6 bases). Germline assignment: CDR1 DFQATT and CDR2 SNEGSKA (reference sequence). Trimming stripped 5 bases from V and 3 bases from J, with 11 bases between. The CDR3 is made up of 13 amino acids. The CDR3, as DNA: TGCAGTGCTTTGGACAGCCACAATCAGCCCCAGCATTTT. Translated, it gives CSALDSHNQPQHF.